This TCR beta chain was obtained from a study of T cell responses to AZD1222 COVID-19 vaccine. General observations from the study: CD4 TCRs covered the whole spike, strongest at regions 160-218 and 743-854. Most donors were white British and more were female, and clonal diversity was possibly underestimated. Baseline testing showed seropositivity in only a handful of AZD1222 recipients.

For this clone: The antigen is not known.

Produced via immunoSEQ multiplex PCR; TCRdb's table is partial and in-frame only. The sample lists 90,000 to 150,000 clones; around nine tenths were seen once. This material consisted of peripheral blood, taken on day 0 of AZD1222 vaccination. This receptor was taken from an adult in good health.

The CDR3 DNA follows: TGTGCCACCAGCAGAGATCCCCAGGGGCCCCAGCATTTT. It is translated as CATSRDPQGPQHF. The V gene is TRBV15, the J gene TRBJ1-5; perhaps TRBD1 as D (5 bases). The germline V gene has CDR1 LNHNV and CDR2 YYDKDF (reference sequence). V lost 0 bases to trimming and J lost 9 bases, with 9 bases between them. This CDR3 region has 13 residues. Together with reference TRBV15 and TRBJ1-5, the CDR3 gives the full variable domain: DAMVIQNPRYQVTQFGKPVTLSCSQTLNHNVMYWYQQKSSQAPKLLFHYYDKDFNNEADTPDNFQSRRPNTSFCFLDIRSPGLGDTAMYLCATSRDPQGPQHFGDGTRLSIL.